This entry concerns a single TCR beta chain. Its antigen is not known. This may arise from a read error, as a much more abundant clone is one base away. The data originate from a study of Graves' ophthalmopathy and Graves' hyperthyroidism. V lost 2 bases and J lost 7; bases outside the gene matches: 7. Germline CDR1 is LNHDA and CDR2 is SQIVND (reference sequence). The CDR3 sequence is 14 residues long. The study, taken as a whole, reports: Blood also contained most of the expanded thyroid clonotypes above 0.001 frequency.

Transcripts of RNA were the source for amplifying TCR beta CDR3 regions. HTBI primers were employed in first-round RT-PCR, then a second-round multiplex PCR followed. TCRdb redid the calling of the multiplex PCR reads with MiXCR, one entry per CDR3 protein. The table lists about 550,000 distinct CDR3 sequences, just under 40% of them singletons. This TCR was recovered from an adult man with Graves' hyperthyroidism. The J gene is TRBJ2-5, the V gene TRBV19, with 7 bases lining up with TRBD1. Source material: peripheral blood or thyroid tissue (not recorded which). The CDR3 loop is CASSIQGERGTQYF. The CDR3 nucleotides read TGTGCCAGTAGTATACAGGGGGAGAGAGGGACCCAGTACTTC.